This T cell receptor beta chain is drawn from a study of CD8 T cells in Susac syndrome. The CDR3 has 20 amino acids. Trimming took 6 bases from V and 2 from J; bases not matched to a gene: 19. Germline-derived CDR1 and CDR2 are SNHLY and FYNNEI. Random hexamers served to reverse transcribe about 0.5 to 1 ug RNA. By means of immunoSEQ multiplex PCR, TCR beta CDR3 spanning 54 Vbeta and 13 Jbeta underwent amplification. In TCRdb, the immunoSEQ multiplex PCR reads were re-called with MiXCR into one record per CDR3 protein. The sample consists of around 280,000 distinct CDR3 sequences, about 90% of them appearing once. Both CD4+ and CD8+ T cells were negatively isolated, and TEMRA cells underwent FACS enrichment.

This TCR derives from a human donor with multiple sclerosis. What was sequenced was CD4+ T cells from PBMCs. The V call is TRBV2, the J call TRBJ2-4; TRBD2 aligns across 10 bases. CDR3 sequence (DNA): TGTGCCAGCAGCCCTAGTCCTAGCGGGGGATCTTGGGGATCCAAAAACATTCAGTACTTC. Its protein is CASSPSPSGGSWGSKNIQYF.